The 28 T cell receptor beta chains presented below share a single source sample, sequenced in a study of molecular identifiers for immune sequencing clone quantification (dated by TCRdb to the late 2010s). The library was produced with PCR. Sequencing took place on a NextSeq 500. In-frame beta chains were kept once TCRdb had trimmed the public reads at Q25 with fastp and called clones with MiXCR. Rows merge per CDR3 protein into single entries with the most common DNA and genes. The sample table shows 10,000 to 12,000 distinct CDR3 sequences, and roughly 20% are seen once. 1.4% to 1.5% of the sample is taken by the ten largest. Sequenced: naive CD8+ T cells from blood, with Jurkat cell RNA spiked in. Explained via the paper, the cell subset or site label denotes: FACS-sorted CD8+CD4-CCR7+CD45RA+ naive T cells. Every receptor here comes from a human donor in good health. Some libraries in this study had Jurkat cell RNA spiked in.

This clonotype has at least ten counts. The chain combines TRBV6-1 with TRBJ2-2; TRBD1 matches 10 bases. The CDR3 has 15 residues. The V and J ends lost 5 bases and 6 bases, in that order; junction bases with no gene match: 6. CDR1 is MNHNS, CDR2 SASEGT, per germline. CDR3 sequence: CASSRQGAGPGELFF. The CDR3 DNA follows: TGTGCCAGCAGTCGACAGGGGGCCGGACCCGGGGAGCTGTTTTTT.

This clonotype was seen many times. V gene TRBV19 combines with J gene TRBJ2-7; D unresolved. The germline gives CDR1 LNHDA, CDR2 SQIVND (reference sequence). Trimming took off 5 bases at V and 2 bases at J, with 13 bases between the two ends. This CDR3 contains 14 residues. The CDR3 DNA is TGTGCCAGTAGTTCTCGACCGTTGACCTACGAGCAGTACTTC. Its translation: CASSSRPLTYEQYF.

Worth noting for this clonotype: A much larger clone lies one base from this, so it may be a read error. Without the conserved terminal phenylalanine or tryptophan, this CDR3 likely stems from a read error. CDR3 protein: CASSFAGANVLTS. The CDR3 DNA reads as TGTGCCAGCAGTTTTGCTGGGGCCAACGTCCTGACTTCC. This rearrangement joins TRBV12-3 or TRBV12-4 to TRBJ2-6; no reliable D call. This CDR3 region has 13 residues. V gave up 3 bases and J gave up 2 bases, with 2 bases separating them.

The J gene is TRBJ1-1, the V gene TRBV12-3 or TRBV12-4, with unresolved D. The CDR3 consists of 11 residues. The germline V and J ends were trimmed by 1 base and 3 bases, with 0 bases remaining between them. The CDR3 sequence: CASSLDTEAFF. For the CDR3, the DNA is TGTGCCAGCAGTTTAGACACTGAAGCTTTCTTT.

This clonotype is medium-sized by share. CDR3 region: CSAKGHAEAFF. The DNA for the CDR3 is TGCAGTGCTAAGGGACACGCTGAAGCTTTCTTT. The rearrangement joins TRBV20-1 to TRBJ1-1; a weak D match, TRBD1 (6 bases). Germline-derived CDR1 and CDR2 are DFQATT and SNEGSKA (reference sequence). The CDR3 contains 11 residues. V lost 4 bases, J lost 6 bases, and 9 bases lay in between.

By share, this clonotype ranks as medium-sized. The V call is TRBV7-9, the J call TRBJ2-3; D is unresolved. Germline V CDR1 and CDR2: SEHNR, FQNEAQ (reference sequence). This CDR3 comprises 14 residues. Deletions cut 5 bases from V and 5 bases from J, with 14 bases between. The CDR3: CASSPLGSGDTQYF. The CDR3 DNA follows: TGTGCCAGCAGCCCGTTAGGCTCCGGAGATACGCAGTATTTT.

The chain carries TRBV19 and TRBJ2-7, with TRBD1 identical over 7 bases. Trimming at V came to 1 base and at J to 3 bases, leaving 0 bases not matched to a gene. There are 13 residues in the CDR3. Germline V lookup: CDR1 LNHDA, CDR2 SQIVND (reference sequence). The CDR3 coding sequence is TGTGCCAGTAGTATAGGGACAGGCTACGAGCAGTACTTC. It specifies CASSIGTGYEQYF.

The sample holds a few counts of this clonotype. Being one base from a much bigger clone, this may be a read error. The chain recombines TRBV7-9 with TRBJ2-3; no reliable D call. Germline V CDR1 and CDR2: SEHNR, FQNEAQ (reference sequence). The CDR3 has 14 residues. The CDR3 nucleotides are TGTGCCAGCAGCCCGTTAGGCTCCGGAGATATGCAGTATTTT. Translation: CASSPLGSGDMQYF. Combining the CDR3 with reference TRBV7-9 and TRBJ2-3 gives the whole variable domain DTGVSQNPRHKITKRGQNVTFRCDPISEHNRLYWYRQTLGQGPEFLTYFQNEAQLEKSRLLSDRFSAERPKGSFSTLEIQRTEQGDSAMYLCASSPLGSGDMQYFGPGTRLTVL.

Turning to this clonotype: A much larger clone lies a single base off, so this may be a read error. The rearrangement links TRBV28 to TRBJ2-7; weak D call: TRBD1 (7 bases). Per germline, CDR1 MDHEN and CDR2 SYDVKM. Trimming removed 4 bases at V and 0 bases at J, with 10 bases between. The CDR3 sequence is 14 residues long. In DNA, the CDR3 is TGTGCCAGCAGTTCCAGGGGGGCCTCCTACGAGCAGTACTTC. It codes for CASSSRGASYEQYF.

The rearrangement uses TRBV9 and TRBJ2-6, with TRBD1 matching over 7 bases. The CDR3 covers 18 residues. After removal of 10 bases from V and 0 bases from J, the junction contained 16 bases not matched to a gene. Germline V gene sequence: CDR1 SGDLS, CDR2 YYNGEE. The CDR3 DNA follows: TGTGCCGGGAGCCCCGACAGGGTGGTCTTCTCTGGGGCCAACGTCCTGACTTTC. Its protein product is CAGSPDRVVFSGANVLTF.

This clonotype was seen a handful of times. This sequence joins TRBV6-2 or TRBV6-3 and TRBJ2-3; D ambiguous. The length of the CDR3 is 16 residues. Germline V gene lookup returns CDR1 MNHEY and CDR2 SVGEGT. Trimming removed 7 bases at V and 0 bases at J, with 17 bases between. CDR3: CASTDTLAASTDTQYF. The CDR3 nucleotides read TGTGCCAGCACCGATACATTGGCAGCAAGCACAGATACGCAGTATTTT.

By share, this clonotype ranks as medium-sized (0.01 to 0.1%). This chain uses TRBV4-1 with TRBJ2-7, with D perhaps matching TRBD2 (5 bases). The V and J ends lost 4 bases and 3 bases respectively, with 13 bases between them. The CDR3 is 14 residues long. Germline V gene lookup returns CDR1 MGHRA and CDR2 YSYEKL. The CDR3 here is CASSPVGLLYEQYF. The CDR3, as DNA: TGCGCCAGCAGCCCCGTCGGACTTCTCTACGAGCAGTACTTC.

For this clonotype: A read error may be the cause here, since a much bigger clone is one base away. This chain joins TRBV27 and TRBJ1-2, with D hard to call. The CDR3 loop spans 13 amino acids. V was shortened by 6 bases and J by 3 bases, with 11 bases between the two germline ends. The germline V gene has CDR1 MNHEY and CDR2 SMNVEV (reference sequence). In nucleotides, the CDR3 is TGTGCCAGCAGCCCTACACCATACTATGGCTACACCTTC. Encoded protein: CASSPTPYYGYTF.

By share, this clonotype counts as medium-sized (0.01 to 0.1%). The V gene is TRBV20-1, the J gene TRBJ2-7, with D unresolved. V shed 3 bases and J shed 1 base, with 10 bases lying between them. The germline V gene encodes CDR1 DFQATT and CDR2 SNEGSKA (reference sequence). This CDR3 has 13 amino acids. The CDR3 reads CSASDVSSYEQYF. DNA of the CDR3: TGCAGTGCTAGTGACGTTTCGTCCTACGAGCAGTACTTC.

This clonotype was seen more than once but under ten times. The chain combines TRBV7-6 with TRBJ1-5; possibly TRBD1 for D (5 bases). CDR3 length equals 14 residues. Per the germline V gene, CDR1 is SGHVS and CDR2 is FNYEAQ. V was clipped by 8 bases and J by 5 bases, with 16 bases between them. This chain's CDR3 is CASGPGGPDQPQHF. CDR3 bases: TGTGCCAGCGGCCCGGGGGGACCGGATCAGCCCCAGCATTTT. Variable domain in full (rest from reference TRBV7-6 and TRBJ1-5): GAGVSQSPRYKVTKRGQDVALRCDPISGHVSLYWYRQALGQGPEFLTYFNYEAQQDKSGLPNDRFSAERPEGSISTLTIQRTEQRDSAMYRCASGPGGPDQPQHFGDGTRLSIL.

To note about this clonotype: This may arise from a read error, as a much more abundant clone is one base away. The chain recombines TRBV7-9 with TRBJ2-2; D is uncertain. In germline, CDR1 is SEHNR, CDR2 FQNEAQ (reference sequence). V was trimmed by 5 bases and J by 3 bases, leaving 7 bases between them. This CDR3 is 13 amino acids long. The CDR3, as DNA: TGTGCCAGCAGCGCGGCGGACACCGGGGAGCTGTTTTTT. Protein: CASSAADTGELFF.

This clonotype occurred many times. The chain links TRBV9 to TRBJ2-1; D is uncertain. This CDR3 has 15 amino acids. V was cut by 0 bases and J by 2 bases, with 9 bases left in between. Per the germline V gene, CDR1 is SGDLS and CDR2 is YYNGEE. CDR3 protein: CASSVGQIPYNEQFF. The DNA of the CDR3 is TGTGCCAGCAGCGTAGGGCAGATCCCCTACAATGAGCAGTTCTTC.

The chain links TRBV5-1 to TRBJ2-5, with 10 bases fitting TRBD2. V gave up 0 bases and J gave up 5 bases; unmatched junction bases: 4. The germline V gene has CDR1 SGHRS and CDR2 YFSETQ. CDR3 length: 15 amino acids. In DNA form, the CDR3 reads TGCGCCAGCAGCTTGGGACTAGCGGGCCGGGAGACCCAGTACTTC. Its translation: CASSLGLAGRETQYF.

This clonotype is classed as medium-sized. The V and J genes are TRBV29-1 and TRBJ2-1; TRBD2 aligns across 8 bases. CDR1 SQVTM and CDR2 ANQGSEA come from the germline V gene. After removal of 0 bases from V and 2 bases from J, the junction contained 9 bases not matched to a gene. This CDR3 spans 17 amino acids. The CDR3 bases are TGCAGCGTTGAAGATTCCTGGGGAGCGGGAGCCTACAATGAGCAGTTCTTC. It yields the protein CSVEDSWGAGAYNEQFF.

CDR3 coding DNA: TGCGGCAGCAGCCAAGAAGCGGGAGGGTTTGGGGAGCAGTACGTC. It yields the protein CGSSQEAGGFGEQYV. This chain links TRBV4-1 with TRBJ2-7; 10 nucleotides agree with TRBD2. Germline CDR1 MGHRA, CDR2 YSYEKL. The CDR3 sequence is 15 residues long.

By sample fraction, this clonotype is medium-sized (0.01 to 0.1%). The genes are TRBV30 and TRBJ2-5, with D perhaps matching TRBD1 (6 bases). The CDR3 sequence is 13 residues long. Germline-derived CDR1 and CDR2 are GTSNPN and SVGIG (reference sequence). V was shortened by 6 bases and J by 5 bases, with 16 bases between the two germline ends. Here the CDR3 reads CACQAGAGETQYF. The DNA for the CDR3 is TGTGCCTGCCAGGCAGGGGCGGGTGAGACCCAGTACTTC.

The CDR3 coding sequence is TGTGCCAGCAGTTACTCGATTCAGGGTGGGAACACTGAAGCTTTCTTT. As protein: CASSYSIQGGNTEAFF. This sequence joins TRBV6-2 or TRBV6-3 and TRBJ1-1, with a weak D call TRBD1 (5 bases). The germline CDR1 and CDR2 sequences are MNHEY and SVGEGT. V lost 0 bases and J 1 base, leaving 12 bases between the germline ends. This CDR3 spans 16 amino acids.

This clonotype was recorded a few times. V and J are TRBV4-3 and TRBJ2-3; D is possibly TRBD1 (5 bases). Trimming removed 0 bases from V and 8 bases from J, with 12 bases in between. The CDR3 is 14 amino acids. The germline V gene encodes CDR1 LGHNA and CDR2 YSLEER. The CDR3 is CASSQEQAAGTQYF. CDR3 nucleotides: TGCGCCAGCAGCCAAGAACAGGCCGCAGGTACGCAGTATTTT.

By share, this clonotype ranks as medium-sized. This chain uses TRBV7-6 with TRBJ1-5, with 7 bases aligning to TRBD1. Losses at the gene ends were 5 bases for V and 7 bases for J; bases not matched to a gene: 14. There are 16 residues in the CDR3. Looked up from germline, CDR1 is SGHVS and CDR2 is FNYEAQ. The CDR3 reads CASSPEDLQGWQPQHF. In nucleotides, the CDR3 is TGTGCCAGCAGCCCCGAAGATCTACAGGGGTGGCAGCCCCAGCATTTT. Looking up the rest from reference TRBV7-6 and TRBJ1-5 gives the full variable domain: GAGVSQSPRYKVTKRGQDVALRCDPISGHVSLYWYRQALGQGPEFLTYFNYEAQQDKSGLPNDRFSAERPEGSISTLTIQRTEQRDSAMYRCASSPEDLQGWQPQHFGDGTRLSIL.

This clonotype was seen a handful of times. A much larger clone lies a single base off, so this may be a read error. The chain links TRBV20-1 to TRBJ2-7, with 10 nucleotides matching TRBD2. The CDR3 covers 15 residues. Germline V lookup: CDR1 DFQATT, CDR2 SNEGSKA (reference sequence). The CDR3: CSARISGGTFYGQYF. The DNA of the CDR3 is TGCAGTGCTCGGATTAGCGGGGGGACCTTCTACGGGCAGTACTTC.

This clonotype is medium-sized (0.01 to 0.1%). The V call is TRBV6-5, the J call TRBJ2-6; D uncertain. This CDR3 contains 13 residues. CDR1 is MNHEY, CDR2 SVGAGI, per germline. The ends were cut back, 0 bases at V and 3 bases at J, with 0 bases in the middle. The CDR3 DNA sequence: TGTGCCAGCAGTTACTCTGGGGCCAACGTCCTGACTTTC. Its translation is CASSYSGANVLTF.

Sample share makes this clonotype medium-sized. The chain couples TRBV29-1 to TRBJ1-2; a weak D match, TRBD1 (5 bases). The CDR3 totals 15 residues. V lost 0 bases and J 1 base, leaving 12 bases between the germline ends. Germline V gene data show CDR1 as SQVTM and CDR2 as ANQGSEA. CDR3 coding DNA: TGCAGCGTTGAAGATGCCAGGGAATATAACTATGGCTACACCTTC. Residues: CSVEDAREYNYGYTF.

In its sample, this clonotype is medium-sized. This chain joins TRBV7-9 and TRBJ2-3; 11 bases agree with TRBD1. CDR1 is SEHNR and CDR2 is FQNEAQ in the germline V gene (reference sequence). The CDR3 spans 16 residues. Germline trimming cut 6 bases from V and 5 bases from J; bases unmatched to any gene: 10. Here the CDR3 reads CASRARTGGSVDTQYF. Here the CDR3 DNA reads TGTGCCAGCAGAGCGAGGACAGGGGGCTCTGTAGATACGCAGTATTTT.